The 9 T cell receptor beta chains below all came from one sample that was sequenced in a study of regulatory T cells in long-lasting Graves disease. This sample's time point: persistent/refractory GD, antithyroid drugs over 5 years with positive TRAb. The TCR library used RNA extracted from PBMCs. Relying on iRepertoire HTBI primers and Arm-PCR of CDR3 regions, the team built TCR beta libraries. One entry per CDR3 protein results from TCRdb running MiXCR on the multiplex PCR reads. The sample records 310,000 or so distinct CDR3 sequences, 20% to 25% being singletons. Sequenced here: peripheral blood mononuclear cells (PBMCs), sampled when the disease was refractory, from a patient treated with antithyroid drugs. The receptors here all came from a female donor with Graves disease.

This clonotype turned up a few times. The rearrangement uses TRBV6-1 and TRBJ2-1, with TRBD2 as a possible D gene (5 bases). This CDR3 has 15 residues. CDR1 and CDR2 (germline): MNHNS, SASEGT. V was trimmed by 2 bases and J by 1 base, leaving 9 bases between them. The CDR3 DNA reads as TGTGCCAGCAGTGAAATCGAGCGGTCCTACAATGAGCAGTTCTTC. As protein: CASSEIERSYNEQFF.

This clonotype was observed a handful of times. This chain connects TRBV9 to TRBJ2-7; 14 bases line up with TRBD2. From germline, CDR1 is SGDLS and CDR2 YYNGEE. The CDR3 is 17 residues long. Trimming cost V 0 bases and J 2 bases; bases outside gene matches: 4. CDR3 bases: TGTGCCAGCAGCGTAGGACTAGCGGGAGGGTCGACCTACGAGCAGTACTTC. Encoded protein: CASSVGLAGGSTYEQYF.

This clonotype was seen only a few times. The V and J genes are TRBV6-2 or TRBV6-3 and TRBJ2-7, with 8 bases that match TRBD2. After removal of 5 bases from V and 6 bases from J, the junction contained 12 bases not matched to a gene. The CDR3 contains 15 residues. Per the germline V gene, CDR1 is MNHEY and CDR2 is SVGEGT. In DNA form, the CDR3 reads TGTGCCAGCAGTGAACGGGGACTAGTCCTAGGCGAGCAGTACTTC. Protein sequence: CASSERGLVLGEQYF.

This clonotype was seen repeatedly, ten times or more. The genes are TRBV12-3 or TRBV12-4 and TRBJ1-4; D not resolved. The V end was cut by 3 bases, the J end by 8 bases, with 10 bases between. The CDR3 consists of 13 residues. In nucleotides, the CDR3 is TGTGCCAGCAGTTTTCGGGTGGTAGAAAAACTGTTTTTT. It translates to CASSFRVVEKLFF.

The sample holds many counts of this clonotype. V gene TRBV20-1 combines with J gene TRBJ2-7; 10 nucleotides match TRBD1. Trimming cost V 4 bases and J 4 bases; bases outside gene matches: 7. This CDR3 contains 14 residues. Per germline, CDR1 DFQATT and CDR2 SNEGSKA (reference sequence). The CDR3 protein is CSATPGQGRYEQYF. In DNA, the CDR3 is TGCAGTGCTACCCCGGGACAGGGGAGGTACGAGCAGTACTTC.

This clonotype has ten or more counts. This chain connects TRBV30 to TRBJ1-1; D remains ambiguous. Trimming took 2 bases from V and 4 from J, leaving 11 bases between them. CDR1 and CDR2 (germline): GTSNPN, SVGIG (reference sequence). The CDR3 consists of 13 residues. The DNA for the CDR3 is TGTGCCTGGAGTTGGGCCGCGGGCACTGAAGCTTTCTTT. Its translation is CAWSWAAGTEAFF.

This clonotype came up many times. The chain uses TRBV6-1 and TRBJ1-5; D is unclear. Germline assignment: CDR1 MNHNS and CDR2 SASEGT. V lost 7 bases and J 7 bases, leaving 17 bases between the germline ends. This CDR3 has 14 residues. CDR3 amino acids: CASNMDPYGQPQHF. The CDR3 DNA sequence: TGTGCCAGCAATATGGACCCATATGGACAGCCCCAGCATTTT.

This clonotype was detected ten times or more. The V call is TRBV3-1, the J call TRBJ2-7; 10 bases fit TRBD2. CDR1 LGHDT and CDR2 YNNKEL come from the germline V gene (reference sequence). J was trimmed by 5 bases and V by 6 bases; bases with no gene match: 7. CDR3 length: 14 residues. This chain's CDR3 is CASSLTGTSDEQYF. The CDR3 region has the DNA TGTGCCAGCAGTCTAACCGGGACTAGCGACGAGCAGTACTTC.

The sample holds many counts of this clonotype. CDR3 nucleotides: TGTGCCAGCCTCCGAGGCGTGGATAGCGGCAACACCGGGGAGCTGTTTTTT. It yields the protein CASLRGVDSGNTGELFF. The chain recombines TRBV6-2 or TRBV6-3 with TRBJ2-2; D is possibly TRBD2 (6 bases). The germline V gene has CDR1 MNHEY and CDR2 SVGEGT. This CDR3 is 17 amino acids long. V was trimmed by 8 bases and J by 2 bases, leaving 21 bases between them.